This T cell receptor (beta chain) was profiled in a study of cytomegalovirus exposure and HLA in healthy donors. PCR was performed using 60 Vbeta and 13 Jbeta primers. Profiling relied on immunoSEQ multiplex PCR, and the TCRdb table lists in-frame clones only, not all of them. The sample records 93,000 or so clones, approximately 73% being singletons. Points on this clone: No antigen is known for it.

Study-wide results and limits: Follow-up analysis later connected one missense variant in DCLRE1C with trimming of TCR beta V- and J-genes.

CDR3 size: 14 residues. CDR1 MNHEY and CDR2 SMNVEV come from the germline V gene (reference sequence). The germline V and J ends were trimmed by 6 bases and 3 bases, with 15 bases remaining between them. The receptor was isolated from a woman between 18 and 30 years old in good health and CMV-seropositive. Sequencing was done on a sample of PBMCs. The chain links TRBV27 to TRBJ2-7; weak D call: TRBD1 (6 bases). CDR3 region: CASSSVDSLYEQYF. CDR3 in DNA: TGTGCCAGCAGCAGTGTGGACAGCCTCTACGAGCAGTACTTC.